This entry is about one T cell receptor (beta chain). The antigen is unknown. The data were produced by immunoSEQ multiplex PCR, yet TCRdb's version contains in-frame clones alone and is incomplete. The sample lists tens of thousands of clones; roughly 84% were seen once. The sample is drawn from a study of OX40 agonist ivuxolimab in advanced cancers. Broader study findings: Relative to CD4+ cells, CD8+ T cells on average had more expanded clones. Clonal expansion from baseline to week 6 occurred in both CD4+ and CD8+ T cells. Certain nonresponders likewise exhibited a low normalized T-cell clonal expansion.

The CDR3 is made up of 14 amino acids. The V and J ends lost 6 bases and 6 bases respectively, with 14 bases between them. The germline CDR1 and CDR2 sequences are MNHNS and SASEGT. This sample comprised CD4+ or CD8+ T cells sorted from blood, obtained in a trial of the OX40 agonist ivuxolimab. The rearrangement uses TRBV6-1 and TRBJ2-2, with D possibly matching TRBD1 (6 bases). The TCR comes from an adult with an advanced solid tumor such as melanoma, head and neck, liver or kidney cancer. This CDR3 is CASSPRTEAGELFF. Written as DNA, the CDR3 is TGTGCCAGCAGCCCCCGGACAGAAGCCGGGGAGCTGTTTTTT.